A selection of T cell receptor beta chains follows, all from one sample in a study of T cell responses to AZD1222 COVID-19 vaccine. Libraries were prepared by immunoSEQ multiplex PCR; TCRdb keeps only in-frame clonotypes and omits some of them. The repertoire holds some 120,000 clones, with roughly 92% as singletons. Here the sequenced sample was peripheral blood, taken on day 0 of AZD1222 vaccination. Receptors were obtained from an adult in good health. Each CDR3 is given with its conserved first and last residue. The order of the fields is clone size, J gene, D gene, V gene, CDR3 DNA, CDR3 protein. D genes are given only for firm matches. Only part of the rows carry a size: once, few, many, or a class if the clone is expanded.

few | TRBJ2-7 | TRBD1 | TRBV5-4 | TGTGCCAGCAGCGTTGGACAGGGGAGGAACGAGCAGTACTTC | CASSVGQGRNEQYF
few | TRBJ1-2 | NA | TRBV10-3 | TGTGCCATCAGCGCGGATGGCGGCTACACCTTC | CAISADGGYTF
NA | TRBJ1-5 | NA | TRBV27 | TGTGCCAGCAGTTTGGGAGTTAGCAATCAGCCCCAGCATTTT | CASSLGVSNQPQHF
NA | TRBJ1-1 | TRBD1 | TRBV6-4 | TGTGCCAGCAGTGACTCTTTTACCACAGGGGGCTATGGCCAAGCTTTCTTT | CASSDSFTTGGYGQAFF
NA | TRBJ2-2 | TRBD2 | TRBV6-2/TRBV6-3 | TGTGCCAGCAGCCACACCCCTCTAGCGGGGGGCCCCGGGGAGCTGTTTTTT | CASSHTPLAGGPGELFF
NA | TRBJ1-2 | NA | TRBV6-5 | TGTGCCAGCAGAGGTGCAGTCTATGGCTACACCTTC | CASRGAVYGYTF
NA | TRBJ1-1 | NA | TRBV25-1 | TGTGCCAGCAGTGATATAGGGTGGGGCACTGAAGCTTTCTTT | CASSDIGWGTEAFF
NA | TRBJ1-1 | TRBD1 | TRBV6-6 | TGTGCCAGCAGACGAATTACCGGGACAGGGGGCTTAGGCACTGAAGCTTTCTTT | CASRRITGTGGLGTEAFF
once | TRBJ1-4 | NA | TRBV9 | TGTGCCAGCAGCTATGACTCAACTAATGAAAAACTGTTTTTT | CASSYDSTNEKLFF
NA | TRBJ2-7 | NA | TRBV6-5 | TGTGCCAGCAGTTACTCGGTCTTGTCCGAGCAGTACTTC | CASSYSVLSEQYF
NA | TRBJ1-1 | NA | TRBV27 | TGTGCCAGCAGACTAGACAGGAGGAACACTGAAGCTTTCTTT | CASRLDRRNTEAFF
NA | TRBJ1-2 | NA | TRBV7-8 | TGTGCCAGCAGCTTAGCGGTCTCCGGGCAACGAGCCGGTGGCTACACCTTC | CASSLAVSGQRAGGYTF
NA | TRBJ1-2 | NA | TRBV9 | NA | CASSVAEGASAF
NA | TRBJ2-7 | TRBD1 | TRBV11-1 | TGTGCCAGCAGCTCGGACAGGGAACGCTACGAGCAGTACTTC | CASSSDRERYEQYF
NA | TRBJ2-1 | TRBD1 | TRBV5-1 | TGCGCCAGCAGCTTCGGACAGGGTTGGAATGAGCAGTTCTTC | CASSFGQGWNEQFF
NA | TRBJ2-7 | NA | TRBV19 | TGTGCCAGTACCTACTGGACAAACTACGAGCAGTACTTC | CASTYWTNYEQYF
NA | TRBJ1-2 | NA | TRBV18 | TGTGCCAGCTCACACGACACACAAACCTATGGCTACACCTTC | CASSHDTQTYGYTF
many | TRBJ2-2 | TRBD2 | TRBV7-6 | TGTGCCTTCGGGCGGGGGGCCGGGGAGCTGTTTTTT | CAFGRGAGELFF
NA | TRBJ1-5 | TRBD1 | TRBV14 | TGTGCCAGCAGCCAAGTTACGTCCCGGGACAGGGAATTTTGCGGCAATCAGCCCCAGCATTTT | CASSQVTSRDREFCGNQPQHF
NA | TRBJ1-1 | NA | TRBV9 | TGTGCCAGCAGCGGGACATACCACACTGAAGCTTTCTTT | CASSGTYHTEAFF
once | TRBJ1-1 | NA | TRBV5-1 | TGCGCCAGCAGGGCCGGGACAATTGACACTGAAGCTTTCTTT | CASRAGTIDTEAFF
NA | TRBJ2-7 | TRBD1 | TRBV5-6 | TGTGCCAGCAGCTTTACTTGGGGACAGGGGTTCTACGAGCAGTACTTC | CASSFTWGQGFYEQYF
NA | TRBJ2-3 | TRBD2 | TRBV30 | TGTGCCTGGAGCGCGGGACTAGGCGTCACAGATACGCAGTATTTT | CAWSAGLGVTDTQYF
NA | TRBJ2-4 | NA | TRBV4-1 | TGCGCCAGCAGCCAAGATTGGGGCTGGCAGTCTAACATTCAGTACTTC | CASSQDWGWQSNIQYF
NA | TRBJ2-2 | TRBD1 | TRBV19 | TGTGCCAGTAGTGAATGGGGGACAGGGGAAAGTTCCGGGGAGCTGTTTTTT | CASSEWGTGESSGELFF
NA | TRBJ2-3 | NA | TRBV5-6 | TGTGCCAGCAGCTTGGACGGACCAAAAAGATTCACAGATACGCAGTATTTT | CASSLDGPKRFTDTQYF
NA | TRBJ2-6 | TRBD1 | TRBV28 | TGTGCCAGCAGGACAGGGCCGAGCTCTGGGGCCAACGTCCTGACTTTC | CASRTGPSSGANVLTF
few | TRBJ2-4 | NA | TRBV28 | TGTGCCAGCAGGGGACACGGTAAAAACATTCAGTACTTC | CASRGHGKNIQYF
NA | TRBJ1-6 | NA | TRBV7-3 | TGTGCCAGCGGAATTTCCTATAATTCACCCCTCCACTTT | CASGISYNSPLHF
NA | TRBJ2-1 | NA | TRBV11-1 | TGTGCCAGCAGCCTATTAAGGGGGGGCTACAATGAGCAGTTCTTC | CASSLLRGGYNEQFF
NA | TRBJ1-1 | TRBD1 | TRBV28 | TGTGCCAGCAGCCGATCGACAGGGCGAGCCACTGAAGCTTTCTTT | CASSRSTGRATEAFF
NA | TRBJ2-5 | NA | TRBV29-1 | TGCAGCGCCAAGGCGGGGCGAGAGACCCAGTACTTC | CSAKAGRETQYF